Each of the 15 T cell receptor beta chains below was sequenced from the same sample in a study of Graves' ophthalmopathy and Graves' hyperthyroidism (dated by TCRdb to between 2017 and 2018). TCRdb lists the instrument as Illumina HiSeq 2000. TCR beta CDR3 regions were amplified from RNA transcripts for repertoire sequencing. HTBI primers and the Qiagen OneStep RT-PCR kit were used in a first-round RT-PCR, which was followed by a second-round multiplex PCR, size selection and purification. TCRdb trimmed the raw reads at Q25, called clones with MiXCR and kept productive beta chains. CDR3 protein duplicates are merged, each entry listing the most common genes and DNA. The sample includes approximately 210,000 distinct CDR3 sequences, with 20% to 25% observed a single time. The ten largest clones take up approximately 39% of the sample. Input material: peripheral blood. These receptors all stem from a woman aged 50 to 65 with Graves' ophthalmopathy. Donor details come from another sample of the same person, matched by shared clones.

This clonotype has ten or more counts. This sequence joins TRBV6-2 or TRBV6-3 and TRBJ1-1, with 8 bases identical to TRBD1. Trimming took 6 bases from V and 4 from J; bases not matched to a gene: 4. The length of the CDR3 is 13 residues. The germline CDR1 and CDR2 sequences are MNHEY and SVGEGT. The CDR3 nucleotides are TGTGCCAGCAGAAACAGGGGGGTCACTGAAGCTTTCTTT. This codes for CASRNRGVTEAFF.

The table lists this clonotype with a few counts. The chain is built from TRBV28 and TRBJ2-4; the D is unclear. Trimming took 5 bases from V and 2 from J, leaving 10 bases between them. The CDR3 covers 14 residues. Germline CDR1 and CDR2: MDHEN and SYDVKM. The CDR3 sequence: CASSPQVTKNIQYF. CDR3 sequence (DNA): TGTGCCAGCAGTCCCCAGGTGACCAAAAACATTCAGTACTTC.

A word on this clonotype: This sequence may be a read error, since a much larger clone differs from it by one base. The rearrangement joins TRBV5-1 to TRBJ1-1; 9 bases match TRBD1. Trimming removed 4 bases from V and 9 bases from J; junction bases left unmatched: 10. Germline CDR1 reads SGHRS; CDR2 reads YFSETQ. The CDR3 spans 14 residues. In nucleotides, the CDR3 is TGCGCCAGCAGCATGGGACAGGGAAAAACTAAAGCTTTCTTT. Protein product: CASSMGQGKTKAFF.

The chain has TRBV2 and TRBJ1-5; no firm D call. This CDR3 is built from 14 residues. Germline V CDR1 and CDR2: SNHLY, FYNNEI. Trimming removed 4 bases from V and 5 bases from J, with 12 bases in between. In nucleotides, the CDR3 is TGTGCCAGCAGTGTGTTCCCCTTTGATCAGCCCCAGCATTTT. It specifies CASSVFPFDQPQHF.

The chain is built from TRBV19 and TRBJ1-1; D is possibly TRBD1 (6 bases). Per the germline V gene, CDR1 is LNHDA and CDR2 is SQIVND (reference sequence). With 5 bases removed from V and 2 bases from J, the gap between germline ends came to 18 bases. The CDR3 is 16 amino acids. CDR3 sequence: CASSSRRRGLNTEAFF. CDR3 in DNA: TGTGCCAGTAGTTCCCGAAGAAGGGGGTTAAACACTGAAGCTTTCTTT.

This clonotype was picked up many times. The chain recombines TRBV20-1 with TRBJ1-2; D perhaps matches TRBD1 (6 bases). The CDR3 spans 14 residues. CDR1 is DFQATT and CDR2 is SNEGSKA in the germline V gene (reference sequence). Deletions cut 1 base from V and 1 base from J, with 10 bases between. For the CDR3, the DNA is TGCAGTGCTAGAGCCCTGGACAGTAACTATGGCTACACCTTC. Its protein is CSARALDSNYGYTF.

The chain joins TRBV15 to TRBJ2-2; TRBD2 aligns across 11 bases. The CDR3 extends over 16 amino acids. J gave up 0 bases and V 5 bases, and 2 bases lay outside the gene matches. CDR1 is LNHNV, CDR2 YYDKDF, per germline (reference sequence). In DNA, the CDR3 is TGTGCCACCAGCGCACTAGCGGGGGCGAACACCGGGGAGCTGTTTTTT. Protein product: CATSALAGANTGELFF.

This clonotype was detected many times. CDR3 bases: TGTGCCAGCAGTGTTCAGGGACTAGCGGGGCAAGAGACCCAGTACTTC. This encodes CASSVQGLAGQETQYF. The V call is TRBV6-1, the J call TRBJ2-5; 13 bases align to TRBD2. The CDR3 totals 16 residues. Trimming took 4 bases from V and 2 from J; bases not matched to a gene: 4. Germline V gives CDR1 MNHNS, CDR2 SASEGT.

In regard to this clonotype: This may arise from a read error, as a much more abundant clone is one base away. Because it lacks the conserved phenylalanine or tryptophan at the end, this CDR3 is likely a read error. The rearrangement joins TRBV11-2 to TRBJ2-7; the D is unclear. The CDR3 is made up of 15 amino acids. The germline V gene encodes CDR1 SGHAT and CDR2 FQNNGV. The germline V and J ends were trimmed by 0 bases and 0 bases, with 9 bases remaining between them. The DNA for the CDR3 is TGTGCCAGCAGCTTAGATTGGGGTGGCTCCTACGAGCAGTACCTC. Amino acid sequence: CASSLDWGGSYEQYL.

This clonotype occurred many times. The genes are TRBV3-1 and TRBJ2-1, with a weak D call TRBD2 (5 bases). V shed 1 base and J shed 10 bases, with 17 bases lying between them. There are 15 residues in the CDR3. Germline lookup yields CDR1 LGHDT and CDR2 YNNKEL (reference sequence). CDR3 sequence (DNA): TGTGCCAGCAGCCAAGCCCCGACTAATAAAAACGAGCAGTTCTTC. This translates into CASSQAPTNKNEQFF.

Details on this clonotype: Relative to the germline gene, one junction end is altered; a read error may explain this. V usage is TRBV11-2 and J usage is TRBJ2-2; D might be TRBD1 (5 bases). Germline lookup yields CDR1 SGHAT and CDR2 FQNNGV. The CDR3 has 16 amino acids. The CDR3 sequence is CASTLEAGTNTGELFF. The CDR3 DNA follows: TGTGCCAGCACCTTAGAGGCAGGGACGAACACCGGGGAGCTGTTTTTT.

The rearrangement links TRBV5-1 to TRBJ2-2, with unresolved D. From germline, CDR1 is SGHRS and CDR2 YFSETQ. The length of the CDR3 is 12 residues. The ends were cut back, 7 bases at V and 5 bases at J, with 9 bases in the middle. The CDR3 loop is CASGVGTGELFF. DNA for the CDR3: TGCGCCAGCGGAGTGGGGACCGGGGAGCTGTTTTTT.

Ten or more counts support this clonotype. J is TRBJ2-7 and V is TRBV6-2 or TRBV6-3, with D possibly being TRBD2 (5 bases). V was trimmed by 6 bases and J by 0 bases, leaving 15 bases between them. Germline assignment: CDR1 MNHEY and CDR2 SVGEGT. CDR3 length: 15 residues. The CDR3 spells CASSSRTGISYEQYF. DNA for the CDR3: TGTGCCAGCAGCTCCAGGACTGGAATCTCCTACGAGCAGTACTTC.

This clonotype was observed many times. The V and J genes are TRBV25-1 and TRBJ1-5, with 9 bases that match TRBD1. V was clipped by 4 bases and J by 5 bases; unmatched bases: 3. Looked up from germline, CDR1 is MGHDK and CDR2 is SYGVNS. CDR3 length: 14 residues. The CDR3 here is CASSAQGAYQPQHF. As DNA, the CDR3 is TGTGCCAGCAGTGCACAGGGGGCTTATCAGCCCCAGCATTTT.

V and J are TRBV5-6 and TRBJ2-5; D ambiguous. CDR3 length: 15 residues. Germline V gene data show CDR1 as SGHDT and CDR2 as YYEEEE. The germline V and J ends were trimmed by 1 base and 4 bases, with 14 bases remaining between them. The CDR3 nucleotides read TGTGCCAGCAGCTTGTGGGCCCTGGGTGGAGAGACCCAGTACTTC. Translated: CASSLWALGGETQYF.